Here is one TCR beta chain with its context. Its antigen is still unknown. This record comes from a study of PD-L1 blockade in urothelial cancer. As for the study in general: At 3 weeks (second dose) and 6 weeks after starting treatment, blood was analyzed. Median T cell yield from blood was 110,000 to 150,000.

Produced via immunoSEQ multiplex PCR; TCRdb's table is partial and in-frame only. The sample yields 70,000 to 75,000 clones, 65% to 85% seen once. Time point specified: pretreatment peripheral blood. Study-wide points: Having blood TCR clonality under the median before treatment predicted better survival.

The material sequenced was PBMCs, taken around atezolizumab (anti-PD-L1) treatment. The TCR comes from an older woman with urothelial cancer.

Written as DNA, the CDR3 is TGTGCCAGCAGTTTTCAGGGGGCCAACTATGGCTACACCTTC. This sequence encodes CASSFQGANYGYTF. V and J are TRBV7-8 and TRBJ1-2; 8 positions match TRBD1. This CDR3 is built from 14 residues. CDR1 is SGHVS and CDR2 is FQNEAQ in the germline V gene. V shed 6 bases and J 2 bases; nucleotides not matched to a gene: 5.